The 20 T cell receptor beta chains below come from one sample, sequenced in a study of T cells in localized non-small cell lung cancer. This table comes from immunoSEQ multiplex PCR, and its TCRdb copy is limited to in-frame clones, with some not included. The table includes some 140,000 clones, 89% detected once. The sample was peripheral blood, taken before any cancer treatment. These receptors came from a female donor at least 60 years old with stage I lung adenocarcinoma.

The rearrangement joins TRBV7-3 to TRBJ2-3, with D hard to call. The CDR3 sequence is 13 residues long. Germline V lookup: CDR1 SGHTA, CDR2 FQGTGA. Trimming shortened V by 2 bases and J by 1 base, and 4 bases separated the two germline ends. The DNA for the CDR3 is TGTGCCAGCAGCTTAGATCGCACAGATACGCAGTATTTT. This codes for CASSLDRTDTQYF.

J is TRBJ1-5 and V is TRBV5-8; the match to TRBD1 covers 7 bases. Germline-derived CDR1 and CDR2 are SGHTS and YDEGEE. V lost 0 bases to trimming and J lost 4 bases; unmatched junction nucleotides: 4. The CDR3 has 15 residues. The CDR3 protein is CASSLGDRANQPQHF. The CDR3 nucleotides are TGTGCCAGCAGCTTGGGGGACAGAGCTAATCAGCCCCAGCATTTT.

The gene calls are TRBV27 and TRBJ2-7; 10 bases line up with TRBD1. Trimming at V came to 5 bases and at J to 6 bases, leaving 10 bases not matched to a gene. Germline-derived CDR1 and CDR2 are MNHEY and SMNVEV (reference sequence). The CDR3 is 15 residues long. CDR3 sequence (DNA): TGTGCCAGCAGTCCCCGAGGACAGGGGGTGGTCGAGCAGTACTTC. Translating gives CASSPRGQGVVEQYF.

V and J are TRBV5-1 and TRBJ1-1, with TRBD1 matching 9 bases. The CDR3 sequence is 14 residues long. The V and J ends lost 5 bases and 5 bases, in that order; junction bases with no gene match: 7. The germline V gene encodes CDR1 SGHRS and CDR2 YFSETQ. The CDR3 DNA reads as TGCGCCAGCAGTAGGGACAGGGCTGGGACTGAAGCTTTCTTT. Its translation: CASSRDRAGTEAFF.

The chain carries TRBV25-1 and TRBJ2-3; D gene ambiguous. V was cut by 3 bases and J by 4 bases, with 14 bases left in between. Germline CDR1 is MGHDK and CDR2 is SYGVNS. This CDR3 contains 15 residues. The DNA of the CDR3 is TGTGCCAGCAGTGACTACATGGCGAGCGCAGATACGCAGTATTTT. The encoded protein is CASSDYMASADTQYF.

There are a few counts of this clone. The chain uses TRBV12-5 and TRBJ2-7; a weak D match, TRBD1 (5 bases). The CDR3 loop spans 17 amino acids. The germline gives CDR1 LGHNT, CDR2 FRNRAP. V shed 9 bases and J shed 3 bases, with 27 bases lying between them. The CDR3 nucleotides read TGTGCTAGCCCACTGCCTACCTTCGTAGGACACTACTACGAGCAGTACTTC. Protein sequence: CASPLPTFVGHYYEQYF. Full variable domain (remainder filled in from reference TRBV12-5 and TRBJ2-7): DARVTQTPRHKVTEMGQEVTMRCQPILGHNTVFWYRQTMMQGLELLAYFRNRAPLDDSGMPKDRFSAEMPDATLATLKIQPSEPRDSAVYFCASPLPTFVGHYYEQYFGPGTRLTVT.

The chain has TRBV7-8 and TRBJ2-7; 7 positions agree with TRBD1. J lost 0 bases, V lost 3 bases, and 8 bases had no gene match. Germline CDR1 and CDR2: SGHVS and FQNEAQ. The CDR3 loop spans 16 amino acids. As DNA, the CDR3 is TGTGCCAGCAGCTTGAGACAGGGCTTGAACTCCTACGAGCAGTACTTC. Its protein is CASSLRQGLNSYEQYF.

CDR3 residues: CASSTTWGYQETQYF. The CDR3 nucleotides are TGTGCCAGTAGTACCACCTGGGGGTACCAAGAGACCCAGTACTTC. V gene TRBV19 combines with J gene TRBJ2-5; TRBD1 or TRBD2 may be the D gene (5 bases each). Germline CDR1 and CDR2: LNHDA and SQIVND (reference sequence). The CDR3 contains 15 residues. The germline V and J ends were trimmed by 4 bases and 0 bases, with 12 bases remaining between them.

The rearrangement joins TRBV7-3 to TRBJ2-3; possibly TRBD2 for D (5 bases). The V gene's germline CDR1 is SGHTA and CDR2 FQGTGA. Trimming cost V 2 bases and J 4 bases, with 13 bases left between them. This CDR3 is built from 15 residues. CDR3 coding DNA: TGTGCCAGCAGCTTAGGCAGAGGGATATCAGATACGCAGTATTTT. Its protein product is CASSLGRGISDTQYF.

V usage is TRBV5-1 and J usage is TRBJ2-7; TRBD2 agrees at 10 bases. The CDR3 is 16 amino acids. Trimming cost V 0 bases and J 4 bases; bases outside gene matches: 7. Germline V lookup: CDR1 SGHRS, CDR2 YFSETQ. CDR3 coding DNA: TGCGCCAGCAGCTTGGGGGCTAGCGGGAGCCTTTACGAGCAGTACTTC. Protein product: CASSLGASGSLYEQYF.

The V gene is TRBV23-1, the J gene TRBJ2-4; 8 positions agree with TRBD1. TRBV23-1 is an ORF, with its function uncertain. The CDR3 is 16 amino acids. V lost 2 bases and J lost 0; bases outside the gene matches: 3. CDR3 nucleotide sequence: TGCGCCAGCAGTCAACAGGGGGCGAGAGCCAAAAACATTCAGTACTTC. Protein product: CASSQQGARAKNIQYF.

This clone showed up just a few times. The CDR3 DNA sequence: TGTGCCAGCAGGTCCGGGACTAGCGGGAGAGAGGTCTCCTACAATGAGCAGTTCTTC. It is translated as CASRSGTSGREVSYNEQFF. J is TRBJ2-1 and V is TRBV6-7; 14 bases fit TRBD2. TRBV6-7 is an open reading frame whose function is uncertain. The CDR3 contains 19 residues. The J segment lost 0 bases and the V segment lost 6 bases, leaving 10 bases of the junction unmatched.

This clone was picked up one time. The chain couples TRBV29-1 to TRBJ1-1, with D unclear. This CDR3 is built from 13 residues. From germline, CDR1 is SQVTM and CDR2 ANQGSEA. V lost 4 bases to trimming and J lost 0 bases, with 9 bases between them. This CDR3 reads CSVAQSLNTEAFF. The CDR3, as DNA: TGCAGCGTTGCCCAAAGTCTGAACACTGAAGCTTTCTTT.

The CDR3 DNA follows: TGTGCCAGCAGCGTCTGGGACGGAGGACTAGTCTCTGGAAACACCATATATTTT. Amino acids: CASSVWDGGLVSGNTIYF. The chain carries TRBV9 and TRBJ1-3, with D possibly matching TRBD1 (5 bases). The CDR3 loop spans 18 amino acids. Germline assignment: CDR1 SGDLS and CDR2 YYNGEE. The ends were cut back, 2 bases at V and 0 bases at J, with 18 bases in the middle.

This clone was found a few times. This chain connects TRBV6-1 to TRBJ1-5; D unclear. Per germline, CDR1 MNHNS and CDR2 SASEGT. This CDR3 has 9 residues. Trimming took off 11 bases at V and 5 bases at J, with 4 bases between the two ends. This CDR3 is CASDQPQHF. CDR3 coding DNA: TGTGCCTCGGATCAGCCCCAGCATTTT.

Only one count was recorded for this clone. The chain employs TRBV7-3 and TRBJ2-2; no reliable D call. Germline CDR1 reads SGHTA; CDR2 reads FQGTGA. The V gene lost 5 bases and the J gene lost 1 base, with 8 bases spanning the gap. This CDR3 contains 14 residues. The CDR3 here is CASSPKLNTGELFF. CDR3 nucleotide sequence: TGTGCCAGCAGCCCCAAACTGAACACCGGGGAGCTGTTTTTT.

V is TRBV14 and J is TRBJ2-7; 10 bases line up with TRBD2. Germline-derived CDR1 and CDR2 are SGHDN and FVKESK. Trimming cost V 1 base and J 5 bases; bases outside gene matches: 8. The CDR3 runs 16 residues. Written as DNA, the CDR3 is TGTGCCAGCAGCCAAGTGGCTAGCGGGAGAAGGAACGAGCAGTACTTC. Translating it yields CASSQVASGRRNEQYF.

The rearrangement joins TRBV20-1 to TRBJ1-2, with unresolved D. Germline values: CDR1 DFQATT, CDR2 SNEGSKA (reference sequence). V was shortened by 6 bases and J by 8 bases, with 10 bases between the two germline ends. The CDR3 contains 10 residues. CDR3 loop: CSALAPGYTF. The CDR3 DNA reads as TGCAGTGCCCTGGCCCCCGGCTACACCTTC.

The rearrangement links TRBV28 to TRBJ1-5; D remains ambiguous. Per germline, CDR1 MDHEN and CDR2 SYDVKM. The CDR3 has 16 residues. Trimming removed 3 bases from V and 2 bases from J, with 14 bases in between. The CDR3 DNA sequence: TGTGCCAGCAGTTTCTTGGCAGCTGAGGGCAATCAGCCCCAGCATTTT. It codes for CASSFLAAEGNQPQHF.

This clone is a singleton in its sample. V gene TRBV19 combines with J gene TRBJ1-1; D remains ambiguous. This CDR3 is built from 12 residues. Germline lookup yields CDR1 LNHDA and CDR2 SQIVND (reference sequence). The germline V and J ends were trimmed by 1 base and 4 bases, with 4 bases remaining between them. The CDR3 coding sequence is TGTGCCAGTAGTATAGGATCCACTGAAGCTTTCTTT. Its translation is CASSIGSTEAFF.